These 10 T cell receptor beta chains share one sample of origin, sequenced in a study of T cells after yellow fever vaccination (dated by TCRdb to between 2018 and 2021). Reading the label with the study, this specimen's treatment or condition is: live attenuated yellow fever vaccine strain. Receptors were amplified or captured by 5' RACE. Sequenced on an Illumina HiSeq 2500. Clones were called with MiXCR by TCRdb after fastp trimmed the public reads at Q25, and only in-frame beta chains were retained. Rows matching on CDR3 protein sequence are summarized as one entry with the most common DNA and genes. This sample comprises hundreds of thousands of distinct CDR3 sequences, over 5% of them detected only once. About 15% of the sample comes from the top ten. Material: PBMCs, obtained 5 days after the yellow fever booster vaccination. These TCRs come from a man aged 30 to 39 who received the YFV17D yellow fever vaccine.

This clonotype was picked up a small number of times. The J gene is TRBJ2-1, the V gene TRBV5-1; 9 bases agree with TRBD2. CDR3 length equals 14 residues. V was pared by 3 bases and J by 6 bases, with 4 bases of the junction left unmatched. Germline loops: CDR1 SGHRS, CDR2 YFSETQ. The CDR3 bases are TGCGCCAGCAGCTCCCAGCGGGAGGTCAATGAGCAGTTCTTC. Protein sequence: CASSSQREVNEQFF.

This clonotype was seen a handful of times. The chain is built from TRBV2 and TRBJ2-7; D remains ambiguous. V shed 5 bases and J shed 3 bases, with 14 bases lying between them. Germline V lookup: CDR1 SNHLY, CDR2 FYNNEI. This CDR3 has 14 residues. For the CDR3, the DNA is TGTGCCAGCAGTCATTATCAGCCAAACTACGAGCAGTACTTC. It yields the protein CASSHYQPNYEQYF. The full variable domain, its missing parts supplied by reference TRBV2 and TRBJ2-7, is EPEVTQTPSHQVTQMGQEVILRCVPISNHLYFYWYRQILGQKVEFLVSFYNNEISEKSEIFDDQFSVERPDGSNFTLKIRSTKLEDSAMYFCASSHYQPNYEQYFGPGTRLTVT.

The J gene is TRBJ2-1, the V gene TRBV30, with 9 bases lining up with TRBD1. In germline, CDR1 is GTSNPN, CDR2 SVGIG (reference sequence). The CDR3 loop spans 16 amino acids. Unmatched junction bases numbered 11, after V lost 4 bases and J lost 4 bases. The CDR3 reads CAWTPVPGQGYNEQFF. The DNA of the CDR3 is TGTGCCTGGACGCCCGTTCCGGGACAGGGATACAATGAGCAGTTCTTC.

This clonotype has only a few counts. The chain employs TRBV28 and TRBJ2-7; TRBD1 aligns across 7 bases. Trimming removed 3 bases from V and 3 bases from J; junction bases left unmatched: 5. This CDR3 spans 14 amino acids. Germline CDR1 reads MDHEN; CDR2 reads SYDVKM. CDR3 nucleotide sequence: TGTGCCAGCAGTTTCGACAGGGATCTCTACGAGCAGTACTTC. It yields the protein CASSFDRDLYEQYF.

The chain employs TRBV6-2 or TRBV6-3 and TRBJ1-1; perhaps TRBD1 as D (6 bases). The V end lost 2 bases, the J end lost 6 bases, and 19 bases lay between the germline ends. Germline V lookup: CDR1 MNHEY, CDR2 SVGEGT. CDR3 length: 16 residues. The CDR3 DNA sequence: TGTGCCAGCAGTTACCCAGAGGGGGGGCTCTTCGCTGAAGCTTTCTTT. Translated: CASSYPEGGLFAEAFF.

The gene calls are TRBV20-1 and TRBJ2-3, with 8 bases fitting TRBD2. The CDR3 length is 14 residues. With 1 base clipped from V and 6 bases from J, the junction kept 6 bases outside the gene matches. From germline, CDR1 is DFQATT and CDR2 SNEGSKA (reference sequence). The CDR3 DNA reads as TGCAGTGCTAGAGGGACTAGCAATCTGGATACGCAGTATTTT. Its translation is CSARGTSNLDTQYF.

The chain is built from TRBV27 and TRBJ2-5; D possibly corresponds to TRBD2 (6 bases). The V and J ends lost 1 base and 4 bases respectively, with 7 bases between them. Germline V CDR1 and CDR2: MNHEY, SMNVEV (reference sequence). This CDR3 has 13 residues. This CDR3 is CASSLFGGETQYF. The CDR3 region has the DNA TGTGCCAGCAGTTTATTCGGGGGAGAGACCCAGTACTTC.

The chain links TRBV20-1 to TRBJ2-1; possibly TRBD2 for D (6 bases). Germline CDR1 is DFQATT and CDR2 is SNEGSKA (reference sequence). Trimming cost V 3 bases and J 3 bases, with 12 bases left between them. The length of the CDR3 is 14 residues. CDR3 loop: CSASGSGNYNEQFF. As DNA, the CDR3 is TGCAGTGCTAGCGGGAGTGGGAACTACAATGAGCAGTTCTTC.

In its sample, this clonotype was seen a few times. The chain carries TRBV6-4 and TRBJ1-5; TRBD1 matches at 12 bases. V lost 4 bases, J lost 3 bases, and 19 bases stayed unmatched. This CDR3 has 21 residues. CDR1 is MRHNA and CDR2 is SNTAGT in the germline V gene. DNA for the CDR3: TGTGCCAGCAGTGGAATTCCACCGGGACAGGGGGCTGGGTGGAACAATCAGCCCCAGCATTTT. This encodes CASSGIPPGQGAGWNNQPQHF.

This clonotype was observed a few times. The chain couples TRBV6-5 to TRBJ2-1, with D perhaps matching TRBD2 (5 bases). Trimming pared 0 bases from V and 2 bases from J, leaving 11 bases between. CDR3 length equals 16 residues. In germline, CDR1 is MNHEY, CDR2 SVGAGI. The CDR3 DNA follows: TGTGCCAGCAGTTACTCGGTGGGAGCGCCCTACAATGAGCAGTTCTTC. Protein: CASSYSVGAPYNEQFF.